The next 16 T cell receptor beta chains were all read from a single sample in a study of cytotoxic CD8 clonotypes in ibrutinib-treated CLL. Measured with immunoSEQ multiplex PCR; TCRdb has only the in-frame clones, and not every one. The sample has 73,000 or so clones, more than 60% seen once. Material: PBMCs, obtained after 12 months of ibrutinib treatment. Receptors were obtained from a human donor with chronic lymphocytic leukemia.

V usage is TRBV18 and J usage is TRBJ2-7; D gene uncertain. V lost 3 bases to trimming and J lost 1 base, with 7 bases between them. The germline V gene has CDR1 KGHSH and CDR2 LQKENI. CDR3 length: 13 amino acids. The CDR3 coding sequence is TGTGCCAGCTCACCCTCGGGTTCCTACGAGCAGTACTTC. Protein: CASSPSGSYEQYF.

The CDR3 nucleotides are TGTGCCAGCAGGCGGGACAGGGTGAACACCGGGGAGCTGTTTTTT. Its protein is CASRRDRVNTGELFF. The chain carries TRBV2 and TRBJ2-2; 9 positions match TRBD1. After removal of 6 bases from V and 1 base from J, the junction contained 3 bases not matched to a gene. Germline V gene sequence: CDR1 SNHLY, CDR2 FYNNEI. CDR3 size: 15 residues.

This rearrangement joins TRBV9 to TRBJ1-1, with a tentative D call TRBD1 (5 bases). Germline lookup yields CDR1 SGDLS and CDR2 YYNGEE. The CDR3 length is 15 residues. V gave up 0 bases and J gave up 2 bases, with 11 bases separating them. CDR3 nucleotide sequence: TGTGCCAGCAGCGTAGTAGGACACGCCAACACTGAAGCTTTCTTT. It specifies CASSVVGHANTEAFF.

About this clone: At one end, the junction sequence differs from germline, possibly due to a read error. The chain joins TRBV5-1 to TRBJ1-2; D call uncertain. The CDR3 sequence is 15 residues long. The germline CDR1 and CDR2 sequences are SGHRS and YFSETQ. The CDR3 loop reads CASSLSAVPKEGYTF. As DNA, the CDR3 is TGTGCCAGCAGCTTGTCGGCAGTTCCCAAAGAGGGCTACACCTTC.

This rearrangement joins TRBV7-8 to TRBJ1-5; the D gene is possibly TRBD1 (5 bases). Trimming pared 0 bases from V and 3 bases from J, leaving 9 bases between. The length of the CDR3 is 15 residues. Germline CDR1 is SGHVS and CDR2 is FQNEAQ. The CDR3 DNA follows: TGTGCCAGCAGCTTAGCAGGAGGGGTCAATCAGCCCCAGCATTTT. This codes for CASSLAGGVNQPQHF.

In its sample, this clone was seen once. The rearrangement uses TRBV6-6 and TRBJ2-3; 7 bases map to TRBD2. The CDR3 extends over 16 amino acids. The junction had 5 bases not matched to a gene; V was cut back by 0 bases and J by 2 bases. The germline gives CDR1 MNHNY, CDR2 SVGAGI (reference sequence). The CDR3: CASSYSPAGYTDTQYF. The CDR3 DNA sequence: TGTGCCAGCAGTTACTCGCCAGCGGGGTACACAGATACGCAGTATTTT.

The rearrangement links TRBV19 to TRBJ1-6; 7 bases agree with TRBD1. The CDR3 length is 17 residues. In germline, CDR1 is LNHDA, CDR2 SQIVND (reference sequence). V was clipped by 4 bases and J by 7 bases; unmatched bases: 13. The CDR3 protein is CASSKPRQGRRNSPLHF. CDR3 in DNA: TGTGCCAGTAGTAAACCGAGACAGGGCCGAAGGAATTCACCCCTCCACTTT.

The rearrangement links TRBV7-2 to TRBJ1-2; D ambiguous. This CDR3 contains 11 residues. Germline assignment: CDR1 SGHTA and CDR2 FQGNSA. V was cut by 8 bases and J by 5 bases, with 9 bases left in between. CDR3 DNA sequence: TGTGCCAGCTCAACGGGGTATGGCTACACCTTC. Translation: CASSTGYGYTF.

V is TRBV5-4 and J is TRBJ2-2; D possibly corresponds to TRBD1 (6 bases). V was shortened by 2 bases and J by 7 bases, with 9 bases between the two germline ends. Germline V lookup: CDR1 SGHNT, CDR2 YYREEE (reference sequence). The CDR3 covers 13 residues. CDR3 bases: TGTGCCAGCAGCTTACAGGGATTCGGGGAGCTGTTTTTT. As protein: CASSLQGFGELFF.

This clone was seen a handful of times. The CDR3 nucleotides read TGTGCCAGCAGCTTGGGGGGACTGCCCGACTACGAGCAGTACTTC. Translated: CASSLGGLPDYEQYF. J is TRBJ2-7 and V is TRBV5-4, with a possible D match to TRBD2 (6 bases). Germline CDR1 reads SGHNT; CDR2 reads YYREEE (reference sequence). The CDR3 totals 15 residues. V shed 0 bases and J shed 3 bases, with 13 bases lying between them.

The chain combines TRBV6-1 with TRBJ1-1, with 8 nucleotides matching TRBD1. This CDR3 comprises 11 residues. The V gene's germline CDR1 is MNHNS and CDR2 SASEGT. CDR3 amino acids: CAGQGGTEAFF. CDR3 DNA sequence: TGTGCAGGACAGGGAGGGACTGAAGCTTTCTTT.

This chain joins TRBV5-4 and TRBJ2-7, with 9 bases that match TRBD2. Germline CDR1 is SGHNT and CDR2 is YYREEE (reference sequence). This CDR3 is 15 amino acids long. Trimming cost V 1 base and J 5 bases; bases outside gene matches: 7. DNA of the CDR3: TGTGCCAGCAGCTTGAGGGTAGCGGGGGCGGACGAGCAGTACTTC. Residues: CASSLRVAGADEQYF.

The chain uses TRBV30 and TRBJ2-2; TRBD1 is a possible D gene (5 bases). Germline values: CDR1 GTSNPN, CDR2 SVGIG (reference sequence). Deletions cut 3 bases from V and 6 bases from J, with 11 bases between. The CDR3 contains 13 residues. The CDR3: CAWSAQGAGELFF. The DNA of the CDR3 is TGTGCCTGGAGCGCCCAAGGGGCCGGGGAGCTGTTTTTT.

Only one count was recorded for this clone. The gene calls are TRBV18 and TRBJ1-3, with unresolved D. The V gene's germline CDR1 is KGHSH and CDR2 LQKENI. Trimming cost V 2 bases and J 1 base, with 6 bases left between them. This CDR3 has 14 residues. The CDR3 DNA sequence: TGTGCCAGCTCACCAGGGGATTCTGGAAACACCATATATTTT. Translating gives CASSPGDSGNTIYF.

The J gene is TRBJ1-3, the V gene TRBV28, with D hard to call. CDR1 and CDR2 (germline): MDHEN, SYDVKM. Trimming removed 6 bases at V and 0 bases at J, with 15 bases between. CDR3 length: 16 residues. The CDR3 is CASRPFGARSGNTIYF. The CDR3 DNA follows: TGTGCCAGCAGGCCCTTCGGTGCTCGCTCTGGAAACACCATATATTTT.

This clone was observed a handful of times. V gene TRBV19 combines with J gene TRBJ2-1, with 9 bases aligning to TRBD2. J was trimmed by 6 bases and V by 0 bases; bases with no gene match: 3. There are 15 residues in the CDR3. Looked up from germline, CDR1 is LNHDA and CDR2 is SQIVND (reference sequence). Here the CDR3 DNA reads TGTGCCAGTAGTATAGATGGCGGGGGGGTCAATGAGCAGTTCTTC. Its translation: CASSIDGGGVNEQFF.